Below are 20 T cell receptor beta chains sequenced from a single sample in a study of vaccination effects on CD4 cells after COVID-19. Assay: immunoSEQ multiplex PCR; the TCRdb copy retains only in-frame clones and omits some. The data show some 40,000 clones, around 73% seen once. Viral peptide pool expansion of antigen-specific CD4+ T cells preceded sequencing in the ViraFEST assay. The authors isolated CD4+ T cells after nine to eleven days of culture. The person had PCR-confirmed SARS-CoV-2 infection between March and December 2020. Antigens for these TCRs are unknown. Sequenced here: CD4+ T cells from PBMCs cultured with a peptide pool, sampled before COVID-19 vaccination. These TCRs come from a human donor who had a prior SARS-CoV-2 infection.

The chain links TRBV7-8 to TRBJ1-4; D is undetermined. Germline loops: CDR1 SGHVS, CDR2 FQNEAQ. The V end lost 5 bases, the J end lost 8 bases, and 9 bases lay between the germline ends. This CDR3 is built from 12 residues. The CDR3 here is CASSLQIEKLFF. In DNA, the CDR3 is TGTGCCAGCAGCCTTCAAATAGAAAAACTGTTTTTT.

The chain is built from TRBV7-6 and TRBJ1-6, with D unclear. Germline V gene data show CDR1 as SGHVS and CDR2 as FNYEAQ. Deletions cut 5 bases from V and 7 bases from J, with 15 bases between. The CDR3 is 15 amino acids. The CDR3 sequence: CASSPTWDGNSPLHF. The CDR3 coding sequence is TGTGCCAGCAGCCCAACTTGGGATGGGAATTCACCCCTCCACTTT. The whole variable domain, filled in from reference TRBV7-6 and TRBJ1-6, reads GAGVSQSPRYKVTKRGQDVALRCDPISGHVSLYWYRQALGQGPEFLTYFNYEAQQDKSGLPNDRFSAERPEGSISTLTIQRTEQRDSAMYRCASSPTWDGNSPLHFGNGTRLTVT.

The gene calls are TRBV18 and TRBJ1-1; the D is unclear. Between the trimmed V and J ends, which lost 4 bases and 0 bases, there was a span of 12 bases. Germline loops: CDR1 KGHSH, CDR2 LQKENI. This CDR3 region has 15 residues. CDR3 in amino acids: CASSRLSGVNTEAFF. The CDR3 DNA sequence: TGTGCCAGCTCACGCCTGAGTGGGGTGAACACTGAAGCTTTCTTT.

The V gene is TRBV14, the J gene TRBJ1-5; 7 bases line up with TRBD1. CDR3 length: 13 residues. CDR1 SGHDN and CDR2 FVKESK come from the germline V gene. With 1 base clipped from V and 6 bases from J, the junction kept 0 bases outside the gene matches. The CDR3 loop reads CASSQGQGQPQHF. The DNA for the CDR3 is TGTGCCAGCAGCCAAGGACAGGGTCAGCCCCAGCATTTT. The full variable domain, completed using reference TRBV14 and TRBJ1-5, is EAGVTQFPSHSVIEKGQTVTLRCDPISGHDNLYWYRRVMGKEIKFLLHFVKESKQDESGMPNNRFLAERTGGTYSTLKVQPAELEDSGVYFCASSQGQGQPQHFGDGTRLSIL.

This chain links TRBV6-1 with TRBJ1-6; D is unresolved. Trimming took off 0 bases at V and 10 bases at J, with 7 bases between the two ends. The CDR3 extends over 13 amino acids. Per the germline V gene, CDR1 is MNHNS and CDR2 is SASEGT. CDR3 coding DNA: TGTGCCAGCAGTGAAGCGAAGATCTCACCCCTCCACTTT. Translated: CASSEAKISPLHF.

The chain combines TRBV18 with TRBJ2-7; tentative D call: TRBD2 (5 bases). The V end was cut by 6 bases, the J end by 0 bases, with 18 bases between. Germline loops: CDR1 KGHSH, CDR2 LQKENI. The CDR3 covers 16 residues. The CDR3 here is CASSGYWASSSYEQYF. DNA for the CDR3: TGTGCCAGCTCTGGGTATTGGGCTAGCAGCTCCTACGAGCAGTACTTC.

The V call is TRBV5-4, the J call TRBJ2-1; D gene unclear. V was cut by 0 bases and J by 12 bases, with 19 bases left in between. Looked up from germline, CDR1 is SGHNT and CDR2 is YYREEE (reference sequence). CDR3 length equals 15 residues. CDR3 bases: TGTGCCAGCAGCTTGGCGGACGGTGCCGTTAGACCGCAGTTCTTC. Protein product: CASSLADGAVRPQFF. Drawing the rest from reference TRBV5-4 and TRBJ2-1, the complete variable domain is ETGVTQSPTHLIKTRGQQVTLRCSSQSGHNTVSWYQQALGQGPQFIFQYYREEENGRGNFPPRFSGLQFPNYSSELNVNALELDDSALYLCASSLADGAVRPQFFGPGTRLTVL.

The chain employs TRBV30 and TRBJ1-3; D remains unclear. The CDR3 consists of 12 residues. The V end lost 5 bases, the J end lost 0 bases, and 5 bases lay between the germline ends. Germline V gene sequence: CDR1 GTSNPN, CDR2 SVGIG (reference sequence). CDR3: CAWGPSGNTIYF. The CDR3 DNA reads as TGTGCCTGGGGCCCCTCTGGAAACACCATATATTTT. The full variable domain, in which reference TRBV30 and TRBJ1-3 provide the parts outside the CDR3, is SQTIHQWPATLVQPVGSPLSLECTVEGTSNPNLYWYRQAAGRGLQLLFYSVGIGQISSEVPQNLSASRPQDRQFILSSKKLLLSDSGFYLCAWGPSGNTIYFGEGSWLTVV.

The V gene is TRBV9, the J gene TRBJ1-5, with TRBD1 as a possible D gene (6 bases). V dropped 4 bases and J dropped 5 bases, with 16 bases sitting between them. The CDR3 extends over 15 amino acids. Germline CDR1 and CDR2: SGDLS and YYNGEE. The CDR3 nucleotides are TGTGCCAGCAGCACAACGGGACAAAGGCATCAGCCCCAGCATTTT. It translates to CASSTTGQRHQPQHF.

The J gene is TRBJ2-1, the V gene TRBV7-2, with D perhaps being TRBD1 or TRBD2 (5 bases each). Germline CDR1 and CDR2: SGHTA and FQGNSA. CDR3 length: 14 amino acids. The V end lost 7 bases, the J end lost 0 bases, and 10 bases lay between the germline ends. The CDR3 DNA is TGTGCCAGCACCCTTGGGGGCTCCTACAATGAGCAGTTCTTC. This codes for CASTLGGSYNEQFF.

This chain links TRBV6-5 with TRBJ2-1; 11 bases are shared with TRBD2. Germline CDR1 is MNHEY and CDR2 is SVGAGI. V was clipped by 0 bases and J by 8 bases; unmatched bases: 3. CDR3 length: 15 amino acids. CDR3 bases: TGTGCCAGCAGTTACTCTAGCGGGGGGGCCTATGAGCAGTTCTTC. Amino acid sequence: CASSYSSGGAYEQFF.

This chain uses TRBV6-6 with TRBJ2-5, with D possibly TRBD1 on 6 matching bases. In germline, CDR1 is MNHNY, CDR2 SVGAGI (reference sequence). The V end lost 5 bases, the J end lost 5 bases, and 24 bases lay between the germline ends. The CDR3 runs 17 residues. The CDR3 protein is CASSRTAMVQPWETQYF. As DNA, the CDR3 is TGTGCCAGCAGTCGGACAGCCATGGTACAGCCATGGGAGACCCAGTACTTC.

V gene TRBV7-9 combines with J gene TRBJ1-2; 8 positions agree with TRBD1. With V trimmed by 2 bases and J by 8 bases, 4 bases remained unmatched. The CDR3 loop spans 13 amino acids. Germline V CDR1 and CDR2: SEHNR, FQNEAQ (reference sequence). CDR3 sequence (DNA): TGTGCCAGCAGCTTATTGACAGGGGTAGGCTACACCTTC. This sequence encodes CASSLLTGVGYTF.

The table lists this clone with a few counts. The J gene is TRBJ2-7, the V gene TRBV2, with 13 bases lining up with TRBD2. Trimming removed 5 bases from V and 6 bases from J; junction bases left unmatched: 4. Germline assignment: CDR1 SNHLY and CDR2 FYNNEI. This CDR3 has 14 residues. CDR3 DNA sequence: TGTGCCAGCAGTCCTGGACTAGCGGGGGTCGAGCAGTACTTC. It yields the protein CASSPGLAGVEQYF.

The chain links TRBV11-2 to TRBJ2-2; D is unresolved. V shed 1 base and J shed 1 base, with 7 bases lying between them. The CDR3 covers 15 residues. In germline, CDR1 is SGHAT, CDR2 FQNNGV. In nucleotides, the CDR3 is TGTGCCAGCAGCTTAGGTAATAAGAACACCGGGGAGCTGTTTTTT. This encodes CASSLGNKNTGELFF.

The chain combines TRBV19 with TRBJ1-4; D not certain. The germline V and J ends were trimmed by 2 bases and 7 bases, with 14 bases remaining between them. This CDR3 is built from 15 residues. Germline loops: CDR1 LNHDA, CDR2 SQIVND (reference sequence). This CDR3 is CASSITPRKGEKLFF. The CDR3 region has the DNA TGTGCCAGTAGTATAACCCCGAGGAAGGGTGAAAAACTGTTTTTT.

This sequence joins TRBV3-1 (or the pseudogene TRBV3-2) and TRBJ1-2, with TRBD1 matching over 8 bases. This CDR3 has 14 amino acids. From germline, CDR1 is LGHDT and CDR2 YNNKEL (reference sequence). Germline trimming cut 2 bases from V and 8 bases from J; bases unmatched to any gene: 7. The CDR3 nucleotides are TGTGCCAGCAGCCAAACGCAGGGGGCGCGGGGCTACACCTTC. Residues: CASSQTQGARGYTF.

CDR3 DNA sequence: TGCGCCAGCAGCCAAGAGTGGCCAATCACCGGGGAGCTGTTTTTT. Translation: CASSQEWPITGELFF. V gene TRBV4-1 combines with J gene TRBJ2-2; D remains ambiguous. CDR1 and CDR2 (germline): MGHRA, YSYEKL. The CDR3 is 15 residues long. With 0 bases removed from V and 4 bases from J, the gap between germline ends came to 9 bases.

V and J are TRBV4-1 and TRBJ1-2; D remains ambiguous. V was clipped by 0 bases and J by 3 bases, with 8 bases between them. Germline V CDR1 and CDR2: MGHRA, YSYEKL. The CDR3 is made up of 14 amino acids. CDR3 protein: CASSQDLRYYGYTF. DNA of the CDR3: TGCGCCAGCAGCCAAGATCTGCGGTACTATGGCTACACCTTC.

The chain has TRBV11-2 and TRBJ2-3; 9 bases are a match to TRBD2. The CDR3 contains 16 residues. The junction had 11 bases not matched to a gene; V was cut back by 2 bases and J by 8 bases. Germline V CDR1 and CDR2: SGHAT, FQNNGV. CDR3 coding DNA: TGTGCCAGCAGCTTAAATAGCGGGAGTGTGGTCGCTACGCAGTATTTT. This encodes CASSLNSGSVVATQYF.